This T cell receptor beta chain was identified in a study of shared clonotypes between healthy human individuals. Overall study results and limits: Relative to their counterparts shared across all four donors, non-shared clonotypes exhibited diminished generation probabilities. Estimated richness values were generally larger in naive subsets than in memory subsets.

An assay was performed, and its level was deep. Using immunoSEQ multiplex PCR, the repertoire was profiled, and TCRdb retains in-frame clones only, with some absent. The sample has more than 2 million clones; 90% to 95% are singletons. Trimming cost V 6 bases and J 4 bases, with 10 bases left between them. Germline V gene sequence: CDR1 MNHNS, CDR2 SASEGT. The CDR3 runs 13 residues. As defined, naive CD8 cells were CD45RO-negative and positively selected for CCR7, with terminally differentiated effector memory CD45RA+ cells excluded. All the donors were Caucasian adults who lived in Nashville, Tennessee. A remark on this clone: Its antigen is as yet unknown.

This chain joins TRBV6-1 and TRBJ2-1; D gene uncertain. The sequence came from a man younger than 35 in good health. Some clones in this sample may be carry-over from other donors' samples. The sample taken for sequencing was naive CD8+ T cells from PBMCs. The CDR3: CASSRTVYNEQFF. The CDR3 DNA sequence: TGTGCCAGCAGCCGCACAGTATACAATGAGCAGTTCTTC.